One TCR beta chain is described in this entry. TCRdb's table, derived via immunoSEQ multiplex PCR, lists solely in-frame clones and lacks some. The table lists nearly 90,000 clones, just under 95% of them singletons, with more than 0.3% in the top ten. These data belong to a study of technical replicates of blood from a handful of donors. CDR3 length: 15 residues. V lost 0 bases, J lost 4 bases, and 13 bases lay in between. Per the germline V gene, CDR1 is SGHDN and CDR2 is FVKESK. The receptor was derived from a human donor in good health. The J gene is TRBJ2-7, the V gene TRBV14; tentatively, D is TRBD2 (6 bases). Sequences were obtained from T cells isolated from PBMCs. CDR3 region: CASSQDSRDWYEQYF. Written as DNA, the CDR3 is TGTGCCAGCAGCCAAGATTCCAGGGACTGGTACGAGCAGTACTTC. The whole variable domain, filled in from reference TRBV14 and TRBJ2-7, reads EAGVTQFPSHSVIEKGQTVTLRCDPISGHDNLYWYRRVMGKEIKFLLHFVKESKQDESGMPNNRFLAERTGGTYSTLKVQPAELEDSGVYFCASSQDSRDWYEQYFGPGTRLTVT.